The subject of this entry is one T cell receptor (beta chain). V dropped 4 bases and J dropped 2; count of bases not matched to a gene: 8. Germline V gives CDR1 SGDLS, CDR2 YYNGEE. The CDR3 is made up of 17 amino acids. Generated by immunoSEQ multiplex PCR, the TCRdb table keeps only in-frame clones and is missing some. The sample includes 120,000 or so clones, roughly 86% seen only once; the top ten take about 10%. These data belong to a study of PD-1 blockade in mismatch repair-deficient tumors. The chain combines TRBV9 with TRBJ2-3; TRBD2 matches at 12 bases. The sample consisted of peripheral blood, taken 72 weeks after starting pembrolizumab. The source is an adult with mismatch repair-deficient cancer. CDR3: CASSPRLAGGPTDTQYF. In nucleotides, the CDR3 is TGTGCCAGCAGCCCTCGTCTAGCGGGAGGGCCCACAGATACGCAGTATTTT.